The rows below give T cell receptor beta chains drawn from one sample of a study of breast tumors, draining lymph nodes, adjacent tissues. TCRdb re-analysed the multiplex PCR reads in MiXCR, keeping a single row per CDR3 protein. The sample shows 150,000 to 200,000 distinct CDR3 sequences, roughly 30% of them seen only once. Sequenced: axillary lymph node tissue. The receptor set was obtained from a female donor with breast cancer. Some clones in this sample may be carry-over from other donors' samples. The CDR3 runs from the conserved cysteine through the conserved F or W. The D gene is left open where the match is weak. For some rows the clone size is stated as once, few or many, or as a class when expanded; others skip it.

. | 12 | TRBJ2-3 | TRBV15 | TRBD2 | CATSSGGVAQYF | TGTGCCACCTCTAGCGGGGGGGTGGCGCAGTATTTT
. | 13 | TRBJ1-3 | TRBV19 | . | CASSFPRGNTIYF | TGTGCCAGTAGTTTCCCCCGTGGAAACACCATATATTTT
. | 15 | TRBJ1-1 | TRBV11-2 | TRBD1 | CASSPADRGDTEAFF | TGTGCCAGCAGCCCCGCGGACAGGGGAGACACTGAAGCTTTCTTT
. | 13 | TRBJ2-7 | TRBV6-5 | . | CASSHTRGDEQYF | TGTGCCAGCAGTCACACCAGGGGGGACGAGCAGTACTTC
. | 16 | TRBJ2-5 | TRBV5-1 | . | CASSLGGQLYQETQYF | TGCGCCAGCAGCCTGGGCGGCCAATTGTACCAAGAGACCCAGTACTTC
many | 15 | TRBJ2-3 | TRBV25-1 | TRBD2 | CASSELAGLSDTQYF | TGTGCCAGCAGTGAACTAGCGGGACTTTCAGATACGCAGTATTTT
many | 12 | TRBJ2-7 | TRBV29-1 | TRBD1 | CSSLGQHYEQYF | TGCAGCTCGTTGGGACAGCACTACGAGCAGTACTTC
once | 14 | TRBJ1-4 | TRBV5-6 | . | CASSLGQVREKLFF | TGTGCCAGCAGCTTGGGGCAGGTGCGCGAAAAACTGTTTTTT
many | 14 | TRBJ2-1 | TRBV19 | . | CASSSPGPYNEQFF | TGTGCCAGTAGTAGTCCCGGTCCATACAATGAGCAGTTCTTC
. | 12 | TRBJ2-1 | TRBV30 | . | CAWRGPLREQFF | TGTGCCTGGAGGGGCCCTCTCCGTGAGCAGTTCTTC
. | 16 | TRBJ1-2 | TRBV28 | TRBD1 | CASSPDRTGPNYGYTF | TGTGCCAGCAGTCCCGATCGGACAGGGCCGAACTATGGCTACACCTTC
. | 18 | TRBJ2-2 | TRBV4-1 | . | CASSQERGLHLRFGELFF | .
. | 16 | TRBJ1-6 | TRBV11-3 | TRBD1 | CASRLTGGDRNSPLHF | TGTGCCAGCAGATTGACAGGGGGGGACAGGAATTCACCCCTCCACTTT
many | 14 | TRBJ1-6 | TRBV19 | . | CASSKPGHNSPLHF | TGTGCCAGTAGTAAACCGGGCCATAATTCACCCCTCCACTTT
many | 17 | TRBJ2-2 | TRBV7-6 | . | CASSLVLQGTNTGELFF | TGTGCCAGCAGCTTAGTACTTCAGGGGACGAACACCGGGGAGCTGTTTTTT
many | 14 | TRBJ2-1 | TRBV9 | TRBD2 | CASSVETSGNEQFF | TGTGCCAGCAGCGTAGAAACTAGCGGCAATGAGCAGTTCTTC
many | 15 | TRBJ2-3 | TRBV11-2 | TRBD2 | CASSETSGSWNTQYF | TGTGCCAGCAGCGAGACTAGCGGGAGTTGGAATACGCAGTATTTT
once | 14 | TRBJ1-1 | TRBV12-3/TRBV12-4 | . | CASSGQGPGTEAFF | TGTGCCAGCAGTGGTCAGGGGCCCGGGACTGAAGCTTTCTTT
few | 15 | TRBJ2-3 | TRBV6-2/TRBV6-3 | . | CASSYLDSSTDTQYF | TGTGCCAGCAGTTACCTCGATTCTAGCACAGATACGCAGTATTTT
. | 11 | TRBJ1-2 | TRBV5-8 | . | CATSSNYGYTF | TGTGCCACCAGTTCAAACTATGGCTACACCTTC
many | 19 | TRBJ1-4 | TRBV19 | TRBD1 | CASSAYPGTVYGANEKLFF | TGTGCCAGTAGTGCATACCCCGGGACAGTCTATGGGGCTAATGAAAAACTGTTTTTT
. | 13 | TRBJ1-1 | TRBV3-1 | . | CASNGGPNTEAFF | TGTGCCAGCAATGGGGGACCGAACACTGAAGCTTTCTTT
many | 16 | TRBJ2-1 | TRBV6-5 | TRBD2 | CASSTGTSGYYNEQFF | TGTGCCAGCAGCACCGGGACTAGCGGGTACTACAATGAGCAGTTCTTC
many | 14 | TRBJ1-6 | TRBV20-1 | . | CSASLRGYNSPLHF | TGCAGTGCTAGCTTGAGGGGCTATAATTCACCCCTCCACTTT
many | 12 | TRBJ2-5 | TRBV29-1 | . | CSVEGGWETQYF | TGCAGCGTTGAAGGGGGTTGGGAGACCCAGTACTTC
. | 15 | TRBJ1-2 | TRBV6-1 | . | CASLRSGSANYGYTF | TGTGCCAGCCTCCGGTCGGGTAGTGCTAACTATGGCTACACCTTC
few | 15 | TRBJ2-7 | TRBV13 | . | CASSRPFGSSYEQYF | TGTGCCAGCAGCCGTCCATTCGGCAGCTCCTACGAGCAGTACTTC
. | 14 | TRBJ1-3 | TRBV7-9 | . | CASSLALAGNTIYF | TGTGCCAGCAGCTTAGCGCTGGCGGGAAACACCATATATTTT
many | 15 | TRBJ1-2 | TRBV30 | TRBD1 | CAWTPGQGAGYGYTF | TGTGCCTGGACCCCGGGACAGGGGGCGGGCTATGGCTACACCTTC
many | 13 | TRBJ2-2 | TRBV20-1 | . | CSAQEPNTGELFF | TGCAGTGCCCAGGAACCGAACACCGGGGAGCTGTTTTTT
medium-sized | 15 | TRBJ2-7 | TRBV7-9 | TRBD1 | CASSSSGTGNLEQYF | TGTGCCAGCAGCTCCTCCGGGACAGGGAATCTCGAGCAGTACTTC
many | 12 | TRBJ2-7 | TRBV6-6 | TRBD1 | CASSWDSYEQYF | TGTGCCAGCAGTTGGGACAGTTACGAGCAGTACTTC
many | 18 | TRBJ1-3 | TRBV4-1 | . | CASSQEGRLGAYGNTIYF | TGCGCCAGCAGCCAAGAAGGACGTCTTGGGGCTTATGGAAACACCATATATTTT
many | 16 | TRBJ1-2 | TRBV4-1 | TRBD1 | CASSQEQGGANYGYTF | TGCGCCAGCAGCCAGGAACAGGGGGGAGCTAACTATGGCTACACCTTC
. | 11 | TRBJ2-2 | TRBV6-1 | . | CASRGTGELFF | TGTGCCAGCAGGGGCACCGGGGAGCTGTTTTTT
many | 16 | TRBJ1-6 | TRBV7-2 | TRBD1 | CASSSRDRPYNSPLHF | TGTGCCAGCAGCTCACGGGACAGGCCTTATAATTCACCCCTCCACTTT
. | 13 | TRBJ1-1 | TRBV7-2 | . | CASSVQMNTEAFF | TGTGCCAGCAGCGTGCAGATGAACACTGAAGCTTTCTTT
many | 13 | TRBJ2-7 | TRBV20-1 | . | CSAPNSPSPEQYF | TGCAGTGCGCCGAACTCCCCCTCCCCGGAGCAGTACTTC
. | 15 | TRBJ1-5 | TRBV10-3 | TRBD1 | CAISARTGGDQPQHF | TGTGCCATCAGTGCTAGGACAGGGGGCGATCAGCCCCAGCATTTT
once | 16 | TRBJ1-4 | TRBV29-1 | . | CSVLPDIGRPNEKLFF | TGCAGCGTTCTACCGGACATTGGAAGGCCTAATGAAAAACTGTTTTTT
many | 14 | TRBJ1-3 | TRBV25-1 | . | CASRDTSSGNTIYF | TGTGCCAGCAGAGACACCTCCTCTGGAAACACCATATATTTT
. | 14 | TRBJ2-1 | TRBV20-1 | . | CSARPLRDGSEQFF | TGCAGTGCTAGGCCTCTGAGGGACGGCTCCGAGCAGTTCTTC
. | 13 | TRBJ2-2 | TRBV19 | . | CVSSTTGTGELFF | TGTGTCAGTAGCACGACAGGCACCGGGGAGCTGTTTTTT
. | 15 | TRBJ2-5 | TRBV6-2/TRBV6-3 | . | CAGSSIRDFQETQYF | TGTGCCGGCAGTTCCATCCGGGACTTCCAAGAGACCCAGTACTTC
. | 12 | TRBJ1-3 | TRBV2 | . | CASSLQASTIYF | TGTGCCAGCAGCCTGCAGGCTAGCACCATATATTTT
. | 15 | TRBJ1-4 | TRBV7-3 | TRBD1 | CASSLMGQPNEKLFF | TGTGCCAGCAGCTTAATGGGACAGCCTAATGAAAAACTGTTTTTT
many | 16 | TRBJ2-7 | TRBV5-1 | . | CASSLVDSLFVYEQYF | TGCGCCAGCAGCTTGGTAGACTCGCTTTTCGTTTACGAGCAGTACTTC
many | 15 | TRBJ2-1 | TRBV11-2 | . | CASSLVSKHYNEQFF | TGTGCCAGCAGCTTAGTGTCCAAGCATTACAATGAGCAGTTCTTC
few | 14 | TRBJ2-5 | TRBV13 | . | CASSLGGSTETQYF | TGTGCCAGCAGCTTAGGGGGTAGCACAGAGACCCAGTACTTC
many | 14 | TRBJ2-7 | TRBV7-9 | TRBD1 | CASSFRDSPYEQYF | TGTGCCAGCAGCTTCCGGGACAGCCCCTACGAGCAGTACTTC
many | 19 | TRBJ1-4 | TRBV6-1 | . | CASSEVGRVVWNVNEKLFF | TGTGCCAGCAGTGAAGTTGGCAGGGTAGTATGGAACGTTAATGAAAAACTGTTTTTT